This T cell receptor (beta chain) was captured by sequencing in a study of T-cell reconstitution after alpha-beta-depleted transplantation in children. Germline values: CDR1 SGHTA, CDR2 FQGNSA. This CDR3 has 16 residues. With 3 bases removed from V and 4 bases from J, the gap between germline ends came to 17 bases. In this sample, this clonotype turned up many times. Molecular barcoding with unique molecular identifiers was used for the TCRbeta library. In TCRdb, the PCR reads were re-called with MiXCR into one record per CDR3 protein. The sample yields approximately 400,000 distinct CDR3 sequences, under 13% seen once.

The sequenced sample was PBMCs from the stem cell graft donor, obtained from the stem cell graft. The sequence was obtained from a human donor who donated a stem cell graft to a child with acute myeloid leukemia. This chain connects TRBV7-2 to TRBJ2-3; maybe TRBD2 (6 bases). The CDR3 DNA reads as TGTGCCAGCAGCTTCCTAGCGCGGGTGGTGCCAGATACGCAGTATTTT. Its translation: CASSFLARVVPDTQYF.